The 2 T cell receptor beta chains listed next were all sequenced from one sample in a study of vaccination and CD4 T cells after COVID-19. The assay that was used to sequence DNA from cultured CD4+ T cells was the Oncomine TCR Beta short-read assay. Using its own MiXCR run on the PCR reads, TCRdb lists one record per CDR3 protein. The table shows about 11,000 distinct CDR3 sequences, with around 70% occurring only once. As for treatment: approximately nine-day PBMC culture with coronavirus spike peptide pools or control peptides (ViraFEST assay). For these receptors, no antigen is known. Sequenced material: CD4+ T cells from blood, cultured in vitro. Receptors were obtained from a human donor who had recovered from COVID-19.

J is TRBJ1-1 and V is TRBV10-2; D is unclear. V dropped 5 bases and J dropped 0 bases, with 13 bases sitting between them. CDR3 length: 15 amino acids. Germline V lookup: CDR1 WSHSY, CDR2 SAAADI. CDR3 DNA: TGCGCCAGCAGTATAGGCCCCGACATGAACACTGAAGCTTTCTTT. As protein: CASSIGPDMNTEAFF.

The rearrangement links TRBV7-2 to TRBJ2-5; a possible D gene is TRBD2 (5 bases). V was cut by 5 bases and J by 3 bases, with 19 bases left in between. CDR1 and CDR2 (germline): SGHTA, FQGNSA. The CDR3 has 16 amino acids. CDR3 bases: TGTGCCAGCAGCCCCCCCGGGGAGCGTCAGAAAGAGACCCAGTACTTC. Translation gives CASSPPGERQKETQYF.